Sequencing of this T cell receptor (beta chain) was carried out in a study of T cell changes during pregnancy in multiple sclerosis. Measured with immunoSEQ multiplex PCR; TCRdb has only the in-frame clones, and not every one. The sample carries some 80,000 clones, more than 85% recorded once. There are 15 residues in the CDR3. Germline CDR1 reads SGHRS; CDR2 reads YFSETQ. Trimming at V came to 4 bases and at J to 7 bases, leaving 8 bases not matched to a gene. Sequencing was performed on peripheral blood, taken in the first trimester of pregnancy. This TCR was sampled from a female donor with multiple sclerosis, enrolled in a pregnancy study. This rearrangement joins TRBV5-1 to TRBJ1-4, with 9 bases aligning to TRBD1. This chain's CDR3 is CASSDPGTGPEKLFF. CDR3 DNA sequence: TGCGCCAGCAGCGACCCCGGGACAGGGCCTGAAAAACTGTTTTTT.